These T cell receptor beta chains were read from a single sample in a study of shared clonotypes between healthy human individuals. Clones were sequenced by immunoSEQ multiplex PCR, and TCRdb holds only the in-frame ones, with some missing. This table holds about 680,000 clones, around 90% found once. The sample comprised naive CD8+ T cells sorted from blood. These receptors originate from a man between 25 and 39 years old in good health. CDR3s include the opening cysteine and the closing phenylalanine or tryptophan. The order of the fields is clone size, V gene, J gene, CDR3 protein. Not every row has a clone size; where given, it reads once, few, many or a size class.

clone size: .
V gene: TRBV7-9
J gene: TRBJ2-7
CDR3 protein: CASSLLPYEQYF

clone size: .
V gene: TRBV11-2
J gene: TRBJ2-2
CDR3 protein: CASSAGLGDVELFF

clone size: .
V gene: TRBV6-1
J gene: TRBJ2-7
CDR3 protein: CASSGSYEQYF

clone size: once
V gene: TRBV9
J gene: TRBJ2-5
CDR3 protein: CASSAAEGVWSETQYF

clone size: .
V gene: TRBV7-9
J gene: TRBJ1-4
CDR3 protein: CASSQVTNEKLFF

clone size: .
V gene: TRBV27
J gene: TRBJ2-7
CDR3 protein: CASSLKTYEQYF

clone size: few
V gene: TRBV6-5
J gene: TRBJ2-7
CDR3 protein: CASSSGTGSSYEQYF

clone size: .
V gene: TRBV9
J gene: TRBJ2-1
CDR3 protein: CASSVSGTIWGQLSYNEQFF

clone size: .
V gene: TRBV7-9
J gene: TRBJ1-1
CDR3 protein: CASSPTNKTEAFF

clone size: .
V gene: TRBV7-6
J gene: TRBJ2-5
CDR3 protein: CASSGPYGRAADETQYF

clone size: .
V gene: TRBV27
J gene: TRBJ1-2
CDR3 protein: CASTSVGQGAFGYTF

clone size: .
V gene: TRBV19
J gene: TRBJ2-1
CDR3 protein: CASSPTSGANSYNEQFF

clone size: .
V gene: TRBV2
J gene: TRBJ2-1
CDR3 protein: CASSFVGLPDNEQFF

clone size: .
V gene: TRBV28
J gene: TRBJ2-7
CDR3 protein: CASSLISDPYEQYF

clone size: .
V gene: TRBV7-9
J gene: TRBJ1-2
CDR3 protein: CASSRPGATYGYTF

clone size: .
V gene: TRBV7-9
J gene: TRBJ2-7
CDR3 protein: CASSSGQVAPSYEQYF

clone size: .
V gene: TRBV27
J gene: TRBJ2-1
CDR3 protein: CASHDEGAYNEQFF

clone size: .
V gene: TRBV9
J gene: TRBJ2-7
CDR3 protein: CASSPFGEDEQYF

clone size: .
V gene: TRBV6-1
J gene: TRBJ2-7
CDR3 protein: CASSDAVTYEQYF

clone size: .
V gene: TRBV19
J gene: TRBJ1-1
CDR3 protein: CATSRGGATEAFF

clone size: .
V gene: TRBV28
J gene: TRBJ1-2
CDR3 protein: CASSLNRASNYGYTF